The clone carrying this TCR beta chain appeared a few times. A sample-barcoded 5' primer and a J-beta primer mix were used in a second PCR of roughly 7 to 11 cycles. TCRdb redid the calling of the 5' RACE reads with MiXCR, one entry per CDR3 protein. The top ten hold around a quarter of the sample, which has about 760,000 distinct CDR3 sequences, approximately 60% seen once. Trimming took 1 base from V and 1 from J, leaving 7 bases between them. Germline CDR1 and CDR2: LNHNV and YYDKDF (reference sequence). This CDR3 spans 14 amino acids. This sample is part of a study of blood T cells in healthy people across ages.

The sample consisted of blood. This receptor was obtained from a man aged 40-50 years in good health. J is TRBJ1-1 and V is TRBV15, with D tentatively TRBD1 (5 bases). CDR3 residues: CATSRAGQNTEAFF. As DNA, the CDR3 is TGTGCCACCAGCAGAGCAGGGCAGAACACTGAAGCTTTCTTT.